These 27 T cell receptor beta chains originate from one sample sequenced in a study of shared clonotypes between healthy human individuals. Method: immunoSEQ multiplex PCR; TCRdb's copy keeps in-frame clones and lacks some. The repertoire holds about 2.4 million clones, roughly 93% seen once, with around 0.4% in the top ten. The sample consisted of naive CD4+ T cells from PBMCs. Subset of the sample: CD45RA+ positively selected. Receptors originate from a man between 18 and 29 years old in good health. Some clones in this sample may be carry-over from other donors' samples.

V gene TRBV28 combines with J gene TRBJ1-1; 8 positions agree with TRBD1. This CDR3 region has 15 residues. Germline V gene sequence: CDR1 MDHEN, CDR2 SYDVKM. V was pared by 4 bases and J by 1 base, with 5 bases of the junction left unmatched. The CDR3 DNA is TGTGCCAGCAGTTACCGGACAGGGAGGAACACTGAAGCTTTCTTT. Residues: CASSYRTGRNTEAFF.

This rearrangement joins TRBV7-8 to TRBJ1-1; 7 positions agree with TRBD1. Germline trimming cut 5 bases from V and 4 bases from J; bases unmatched to any gene: 10. The CDR3 sequence is 15 residues long. The germline gives CDR1 SGHVS, CDR2 FQNEAQ. The CDR3 region is CASSTFDRAGTEAFF. The CDR3 region has the DNA TGTGCCAGCAGCACTTTCGACAGGGCGGGCACTGAAGCTTTCTTT. The entire variable domain, with the rest obtained from reference TRBV7-8 and TRBJ1-1, is as follows: GAGVSQSPRYKVAKRGQDVALRCDPISGHVSLFWYQQALGQGPEFLTYFQNEAQLDKSGLPSDRFFAERPEGSVSTLKIQRTQQEDSAVYLCASSTFDRAGTEAFFGQGTRLTVV.

The genes are TRBV5-4 and TRBJ2-7; 10 nucleotides agree with TRBD2. Germline values: CDR1 SGHNT, CDR2 YYREEE (reference sequence). Trimming took 3 bases from V and 5 from J; bases not matched to a gene: 11. This CDR3 region has 16 residues. DNA of the CDR3: TGTGCCAGCAGCTACAGGTTAGCGGGAGGCCCTAACGAGCAGTACTTC. This translates into CASSYRLAGGPNEQYF. Full variable domain (remainder filled in from reference TRBV5-4 and TRBJ2-7): ETGVTQSPTHLIKTRGQQVTLRCSSQSGHNTVSWYQQALGQGPQFIFQYYREEENGRGNFPPRFSGLQFPNYSSELNVNALELDDSALYLCASSYRLAGGPNEQYFGPGTRLTVT.

The gene calls are TRBV21-1 and TRBJ1-2; the table's TRBD1 call for D was not verified on the DNA. TRBV21-1 is a documented pseudogene. There are 16 residues in the CDR3. The CDR3 DNA follows: TGTGCCAGCAGCATTTCTCCGACAGGGGGCAATGATGGCTACACCTTC. This codes for CASSISPTGGNDGYTF.

With respect to this clone: Other nucleotide sequences from this sample produce the same CDR3. The chain uses TRBV19 and TRBJ2-1; no clear D gene. CDR1 and CDR2 from the germline V gene are LNHDA and SQIVND (reference sequence). CDR3 length: 14 residues. V shed 1 base and J shed 2 bases, with 6 bases lying between them. The CDR3 nucleotides are TGTGCCAGTAGTATAGCGGGCACCTACAATGAGCAGTTCTTC. Its protein is CASSIAGTYNEQFF.

The chain employs TRBV1 and TRBJ1-3. TRBV1 is shown as a pseudogene. The CDR3 covers 18 residues. The CDR3 DNA reads TGCACCAGCAGCCAAGTTTCGAAGAACCGGGGGCAAGGAAACACCATATATTTT. This gives the protein CTSSQVSKNRGQGNTIYF.

The chain carries TRBV28 and TRBJ2-3; D is uncertain. The CDR3 sequence is 14 residues long. V was cut by 2 bases and J by 6 bases, with 12 bases left in between. CDR1 and CDR2 from the germline V gene are MDHEN and SYDVKM. CDR3 region: CASSLPVGWDTQYF. The CDR3, as DNA: TGTGCCAGCAGTTTACCCGTCGGGTGGGATACGCAGTATTTT. Drawing the rest from reference TRBV28 and TRBJ2-3, the complete variable domain is DVKVTQSSRYLVKRTGEKVFLECVQDMDHENMFWYRQDPGLGLRLIYFSYDVKMKEKGDIPEGYSVSREKKERFSLILESASTNQTSMYLCASSLPVGWDTQYFGPGTRLTVL.

The chain recombines TRBV11-3 with TRBJ2-5; D is uncertain. V was shortened by 1 base and J by 0 bases, with 6 bases between the two germline ends. Per germline, CDR1 SGHNT and CDR2 YENEEA. The CDR3 is made up of 14 amino acids. CDR3 in amino acids: CASSLGTNQETQYF. CDR3 DNA sequence: TGTGCCAGCAGCTTAGGGACGAACCAAGAGACCCAGTACTTC. The entire variable domain, with the rest obtained from reference TRBV11-3 and TRBJ2-5, is as follows: EAGVVQSPRYKIIEKKQPVAFWCNPISGHNTLYWYLQNLGQGPELLIRYENEEAVDDSQLPKDRFSAERLKGVDSTLKIQPAELGDSAVYLCASSLGTNQETQYFGPGTRLLVL.

The chain combines TRBV5-1 with TRBJ2-7, with 8 nucleotides matching TRBD1. The ends lost 3 bases at V and 6 bases at J; junction bases unmatched: 8. CDR1 and CDR2 from the germline V gene are SGHRS and YFSETQ. The CDR3 sequence is 14 residues long. The CDR3 bases are TGCGCCAGCAGCTCCGGACAGGGCCGGGGCGAGCAGTACTTC. It encodes CASSSGQGRGEQYF. Together with reference TRBV5-1 and TRBJ2-7, the CDR3 gives the full variable domain: KAGVTQTPRYLIKTRGQQVTLSCSPISGHRSVSWYQQTPGQGLQFLFEYFSETQRNKGNFPGRFSGRQFSNSRSEMNVSTLELGDSALYLCASSSGQGRGEQYFGPGTRLTVT.

The V gene is TRBV9, the J gene TRBJ2-2; 9 bases map to TRBD1. V was pared by 0 bases and J by 3 bases, with 6 bases of the junction left unmatched. The CDR3 runs 17 residues. CDR1 and CDR2 (germline): SGDLS, YYNGEE. CDR3 bases: TGTGCCAGCAGCGTAGTAGGACAGGGGCTTTACACCGGGGAGCTGTTTTTT. It specifies CASSVVGQGLYTGELFF. Using reference TRBV9 and TRBJ2-2 for the parts outside the CDR3, the full variable domain is DSGVTQTPKHLITATGQRVTLRCSPRSGDLSVYWYQQSLDQGLQFLIQYYNGEERAKGNILERFSAQQFPDLHSELNLSSLELGDSALYFCASSVVGQGLYTGELFFGEGSRLTVL.

On this clone itself: This same CDR3 is encoded by further DNA sequences in the sample. The gene calls are TRBV4-3 and TRBJ2-3, with unresolved D. With 1 base removed from V and 6 bases from J, the gap between germline ends came to 8 bases. Germline V gene lookup returns CDR1 LGHNA and CDR2 YSLEER. The CDR3 is made up of 13 amino acids. In DNA, the CDR3 is TGCGCCAGCAGCCAAGCAGGTGGGGATACGCAGTATTTT. Its translation: CASSQAGGDTQYF.

This chain links TRBV9 with TRBJ2-7; D is possibly TRBD2 (7 bases). CDR1 and CDR2 from the germline V gene are SGDLS and YYNGEE. V lost 4 bases and J lost 5, with 16 bases in between. This CDR3 spans 14 amino acids. This CDR3 reads CASSWGQGGDEQYF. The CDR3 coding sequence is TGTGCCAGCAGCTGGGGGCAGGGAGGGGACGAGCAGTACTTC.

The chain carries TRBV7-2 and TRBJ1-3; TRBD1 matches at 9 bases. After removal of 2 bases from V and 3 bases from J, the junction contained 5 bases not matched to a gene. The CDR3 consists of 16 residues. CDR1 and CDR2 from the germline V gene are SGHTA and FQGNSA. CDR3 loop: CASSLRTGESGNTIYF. In DNA, the CDR3 is TGTGCCAGCAGCTTACGGACAGGGGAGAGTGGAAACACCATATATTTT. Based on the CDR3 plus reference TRBV7-2 and TRBJ1-3, the full variable domain is GAGVSQSPSNKVTEKGKDVELRCDPISGHTALYWYRQSLGQGLEFLIYFQGNSAPDKSGLPSDRFSAERTGGSVSTLTIQRTQQEDSAVYLCASSLRTGESGNTIYFGEGSWLTVV.

V usage is TRBV29-1 and J usage is TRBJ2-7; tentatively, D is TRBD1 (7 bases). CDR3 length: 13 amino acids. Germline CDR1 is SQVTM and CDR2 is ANQGSEA. CDR3 coding DNA: TGCAGTGCAAGACAGGGAGGTAGCGGCGAGCAGTACTTC. Its translation: CSARQGGSGEQYF.

This CDR3 reads CASSSRGGGGNTIYF. The DNA of the CDR3 is TGTGCCAGCAGCTCCCGGGGAGGAGGTGGAAACACCATATATTTT. The chain uses TRBV7-9 and TRBJ1-3; D is undetermined. Between the trimmed V and J ends, which lost 4 bases and 3 bases, there was a span of 13 bases. The germline CDR1 and CDR2 sequences are SEHNR and FQNEAQ (reference sequence). CDR3 length equals 15 residues.

The chain has TRBV7-7 and TRBJ2-1, with D perhaps matching TRBD2 (6 bases). The CDR3 length is 15 residues. Germline V gives CDR1 SSHAT, CDR2 FNYEAQ (reference sequence). The V end was cut by 1 base, the J end by 3 bases, with 10 bases between. For the CDR3, the DNA is TGTGCCAGCAGCTTAGAGCTAGCGCGCTACAATGAGCAGTTCTTC. This sequence encodes CASSLELARYNEQFF.

The V and J genes are TRBV2 and TRBJ1-1; 7 bases align to TRBD1. Germline-derived CDR1 and CDR2 are SNHLY and FYNNEI. This CDR3 has 15 residues. Trimming at V came to 4 bases and at J to 2 bases, leaving 7 bases not matched to a gene. The CDR3 loop reads CASSAQGGSNTEAFF. CDR3 sequence (DNA): TGTGCCAGCAGTGCCCAGGGGGGGTCAAACACTGAAGCTTTCTTT.

The CDR3 reads CASSPSGGLAKNIQYF. As DNA, the CDR3 is TGTGCCAGCAGCCCCTCAGGGGGTCTGGCCAAAAACATTCAGTACTTC. V gene TRBV7-3 combines with J gene TRBJ2-4, with 7 positions matching TRBD1. V lost 5 bases to trimming and J lost 1 base; unmatched junction nucleotides: 8. The CDR3 totals 16 residues. From germline, CDR1 is SGHTA and CDR2 FQGTGA. Filled out from reference TRBV7-3 and TRBJ2-4, the complete variable domain reads GAGVSQTPSNKVTEKGKYVELRCDPISGHTALYWYRQSLGQGPEFLIYFQGTGAADDSGLPNDRFFAVRPEGSVSTLKIQRTERGDSAVYLCASSPSGGLAKNIQYFGAGTRLSVL.

The V gene is TRBV6-6, the J gene TRBJ1-4; 7 bases align to TRBD1. Looked up from germline, CDR1 is MNHNY and CDR2 is SVGAGI (reference sequence). Unmatched junction bases numbered 8, after V lost 2 bases and J lost 8 bases. CDR3 length: 15 amino acids. CDR3 loop: CASSYPGTAGEKLFF. CDR3 sequence (DNA): TGTGCCAGCAGTTACCCGGGGACAGCCGGCGAAAAACTGTTTTTT.

V gene TRBV18 combines with J gene TRBJ2-3; unclear D gene. The CDR3 contains 15 residues. CDR1 is KGHSH, CDR2 LQKENI, per germline. V lost 3 bases and J lost 3, with 13 bases in between. In DNA, the CDR3 is TGTGCCAGCTCACCCTATCAGACTGGGACAGATACGCAGTATTTT. This codes for CASSPYQTGTDTQYF.

The V and J genes are TRBV7-3 and TRBJ2-2, with D possibly being TRBD2 (6 bases). Germline CDR1 is SGHTA and CDR2 is FQGTGA. Trimming removed 2 bases at V and 5 bases at J, with 12 bases between. The CDR3 runs 15 residues. CDR3 DNA sequence: TGTGCCAGCAGCTTATCTGCAGGGAGGACCGGGGAGCTGTTTTTT. It specifies CASSLSAGRTGELFF.

This clone was seen once. The chain is built from TRBV11-2 and TRBJ1-2; D perhaps matches TRBD1 (5 bases). Trimming shortened V by 5 bases and J by 3 bases, and 7 bases separated the two germline ends. Germline V CDR1 and CDR2: SGHAT, FQNNGV. CDR3 size: 12 residues. CDR3 loop: CASSAGHYGYTF. The CDR3 nucleotides read TGTGCCAGCAGCGCGGGACACTATGGCTACACCTTC.

V is TRBV5-4 and J is TRBJ2-1; TRBD2 is a possible D gene (7 bases). The CDR3 spans 19 residues. The V end was cut by 3 bases, the J end by 4 bases, with 26 bases between. Germline CDR1 is SGHNT and CDR2 is YYREEE (reference sequence). CDR3 DNA: TGTGCCAGCAGCTCAAAGGGGGGGGCCCCATATGGCCCTTACAATGAGCAGTTCTTC. Its protein product is CASSSKGGAPYGPYNEQFF.

The rearrangement links TRBV19 to TRBJ2-5, with D possibly matching TRBD1 (5 bases). The CDR3 has 12 amino acids. The germline V and J ends were trimmed by 6 bases and 4 bases, with 9 bases remaining between them. The germline V gene has CDR1 LNHDA and CDR2 SQIVND (reference sequence). This CDR3 reads CASRSGSETQYF. DNA of the CDR3: TGTGCCAGTAGGTCAGGGTCAGAGACCCAGTACTTC.

V is TRBV5-1 and J is TRBJ2-5, with no clear D. V was shortened by 3 bases and J by 5 bases, with 11 bases between the two germline ends. CDR1 SGHRS and CDR2 YFSETQ come from the germline V gene. The CDR3 covers 13 residues. The CDR3 loop is CASSSLLGETQYF. In DNA form, the CDR3 reads TGCGCCAGCAGCTCCCTATTGGGGGAGACCCAGTACTTC. Using reference TRBV5-1 and TRBJ2-5 for the parts outside the CDR3, the full variable domain is KAGVTQTPRYLIKTRGQQVTLSCSPISGHRSVSWYQQTPGQGLQFLFEYFSETQRNKGNFPGRFSGRQFSNSRSEMNVSTLELGDSALYLCASSSLLGETQYFGPGTRLLVL.

The V and J genes are TRBV7-2 and TRBJ2-3, with 9 nucleotides matching TRBD1. The J segment lost 9 bases and the V segment lost 2 bases, leaving 6 bases of the junction unmatched. Germline CDR1 is SGHTA and CDR2 is FQGNSA. This CDR3 contains 14 residues. The CDR3: CASSLTGGGATQYF. The CDR3 nucleotides are TGTGCCAGCAGCTTAACAGGGGGCGGGGCCACGCAGTATTTT.

Concerning this clone: Other nucleotide sequences from this sample produce the same CDR3. J is TRBJ1-5 and V is TRBV28, with TRBD1 matching 7 bases. V lost 6 bases, J lost 1 base, and 3 bases stayed unmatched. The length of the CDR3 is 14 residues. CDR1 is MDHEN, CDR2 SYDVKM, per germline. The CDR3 sequence is CASSQGGSNQPQHF. CDR3 nucleotides: TGTGCCAGCAGCCAGGGGGGGAGCAATCAGCCCCAGCATTTT. Complete variable domain (other parts from reference TRBV28 and TRBJ1-5): DVKVTQSSRYLVKRTGEKVFLECVQDMDHENMFWYRQDPGLGLRLIYFSYDVKMKEKGDIPEGYSVSREKKERFSLILESASTNQTSMYLCASSQGGSNQPQHFGDGTRLSIL.